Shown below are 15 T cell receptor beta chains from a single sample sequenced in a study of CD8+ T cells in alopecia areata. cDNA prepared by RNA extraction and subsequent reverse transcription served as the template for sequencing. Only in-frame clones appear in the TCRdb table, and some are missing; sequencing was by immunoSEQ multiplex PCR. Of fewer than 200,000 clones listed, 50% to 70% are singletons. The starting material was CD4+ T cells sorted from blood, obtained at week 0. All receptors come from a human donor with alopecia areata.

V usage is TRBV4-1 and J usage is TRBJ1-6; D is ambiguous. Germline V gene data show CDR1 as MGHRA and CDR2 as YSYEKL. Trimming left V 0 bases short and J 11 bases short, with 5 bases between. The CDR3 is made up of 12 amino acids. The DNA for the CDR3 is TGCGCCAGCAGCCAAGAAGGACCACCCCTCCACTTT. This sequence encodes CASSQEGPPLHF.

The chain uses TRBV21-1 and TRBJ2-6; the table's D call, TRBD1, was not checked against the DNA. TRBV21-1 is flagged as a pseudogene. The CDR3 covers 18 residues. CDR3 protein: CASSKGGDRISGANVLTF. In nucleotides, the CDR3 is TGTGCCAGCAGCAAAGGGGGAGACAGGATCAGTGGGGCCAACGTCCTGACTTTC.

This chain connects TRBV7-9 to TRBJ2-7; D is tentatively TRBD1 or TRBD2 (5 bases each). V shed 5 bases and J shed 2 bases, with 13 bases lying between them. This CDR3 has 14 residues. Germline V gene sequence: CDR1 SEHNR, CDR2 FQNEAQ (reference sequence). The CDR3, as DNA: TGTGCCAGCAGCGTCCGGGACGGGACCTACGAGCAGTACTTC. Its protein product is CASSVRDGTYEQYF.

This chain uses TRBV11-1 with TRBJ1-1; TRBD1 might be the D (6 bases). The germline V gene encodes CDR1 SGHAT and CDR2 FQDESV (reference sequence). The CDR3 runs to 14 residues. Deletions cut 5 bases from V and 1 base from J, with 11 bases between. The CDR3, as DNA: TGTGCCAGCAGCGCCAGGGGTTGGAACACTGAAGCTTTCTTT. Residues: CASSARGWNTEAFF.

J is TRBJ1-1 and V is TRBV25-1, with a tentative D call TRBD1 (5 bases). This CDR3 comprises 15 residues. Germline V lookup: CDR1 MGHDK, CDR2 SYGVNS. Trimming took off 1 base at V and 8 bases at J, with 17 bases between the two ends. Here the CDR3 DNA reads TGTGCCAGCAGTGAATCGAGACAGTGGAGACTCGAAGCTTTCTTT. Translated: CASSESRQWRLEAFF.

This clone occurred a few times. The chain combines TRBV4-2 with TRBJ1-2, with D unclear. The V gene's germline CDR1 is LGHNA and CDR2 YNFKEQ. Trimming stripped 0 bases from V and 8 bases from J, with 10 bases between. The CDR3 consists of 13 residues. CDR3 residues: CASSQERPGGYTF. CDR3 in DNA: TGTGCCAGCAGCCAAGAACGACCGGGGGGCTACACCTTC.

The chain's CDR3 is CASSVAAGGEGEQYF. The DNA of the CDR3 is TGTGCCAGCAGCGTGGCAGCGGGGGGCGAGGGCGAGCAGTACTTC. This sequence joins TRBV9 and TRBJ2-7; 9 nucleotides agree with TRBD2. With 2 bases clipped from V and 6 bases from J, the junction kept 9 bases outside the gene matches. This CDR3 is 15 amino acids long. Germline V gene lookup returns CDR1 SGDLS and CDR2 YYNGEE.

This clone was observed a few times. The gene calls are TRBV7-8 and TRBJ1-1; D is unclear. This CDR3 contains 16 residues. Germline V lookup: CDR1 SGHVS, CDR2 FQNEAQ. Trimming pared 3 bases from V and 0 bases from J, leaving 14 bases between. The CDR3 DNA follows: TGTGCCAGCAGCTTGGTTGAAAGAAGCATGAACACTGAAGCTTTCTTT. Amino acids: CASSLVERSMNTEAFF.

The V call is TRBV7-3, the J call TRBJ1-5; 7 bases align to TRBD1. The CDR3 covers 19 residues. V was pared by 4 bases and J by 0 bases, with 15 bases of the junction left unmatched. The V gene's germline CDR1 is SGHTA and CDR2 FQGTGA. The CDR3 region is CASSYRLGGTAYSNQPQHF. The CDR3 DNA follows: TGTGCCAGCAGCTACCGTCTTGGGGGGACAGCTTATAGCAATCAGCCCCAGCATTTT.

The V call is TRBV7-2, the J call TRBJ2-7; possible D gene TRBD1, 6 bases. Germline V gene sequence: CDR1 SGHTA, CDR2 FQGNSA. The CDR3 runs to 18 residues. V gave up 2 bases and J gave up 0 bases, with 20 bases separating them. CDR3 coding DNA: TGTGCCAGCAGCTTAAGGGGCCCACTTCCACAGGGCTCCTACGAGCAGTACTTC. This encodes CASSLRGPLPQGSYEQYF.

CDR3 coding DNA: TGCGCCAGCACCCAGACGGACAGGGGACTTGAAGCTTTCTTT. Translated, it gives CASTQTDRGLEAFF. This chain links TRBV23-1 with TRBJ1-1; 9 bases are shared with TRBD1. TRBV23-1 is an open reading frame, and its role is uncertain. The length of the CDR3 is 14 residues. Germline trimming cut 7 bases from V and 7 bases from J; bases unmatched to any gene: 10.

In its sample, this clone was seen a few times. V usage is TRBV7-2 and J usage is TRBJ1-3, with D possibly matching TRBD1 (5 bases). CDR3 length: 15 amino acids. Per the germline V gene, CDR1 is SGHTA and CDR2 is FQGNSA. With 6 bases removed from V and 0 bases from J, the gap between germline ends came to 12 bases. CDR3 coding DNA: TGTGCCAGCAGTCAACGGGGGGGCTCTGGAAACACCATATATTTT. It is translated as CASSQRGGSGNTIYF.

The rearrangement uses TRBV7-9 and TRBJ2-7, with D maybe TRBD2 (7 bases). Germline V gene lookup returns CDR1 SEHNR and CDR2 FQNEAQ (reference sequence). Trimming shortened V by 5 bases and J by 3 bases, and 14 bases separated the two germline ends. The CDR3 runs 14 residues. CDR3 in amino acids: CASSHWRGGYEQYF. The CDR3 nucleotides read TGTGCCAGCAGCCACTGGAGGGGGGGCTACGAGCAGTACTTC.

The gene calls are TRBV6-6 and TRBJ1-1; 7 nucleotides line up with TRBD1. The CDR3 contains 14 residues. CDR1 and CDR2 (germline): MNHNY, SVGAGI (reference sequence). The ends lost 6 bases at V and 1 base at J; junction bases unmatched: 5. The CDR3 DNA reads TGTGCCAGCAGACCAGGGACAGCGAACACTGAAGCTTTCTTT. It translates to CASRPGTANTEAFF.

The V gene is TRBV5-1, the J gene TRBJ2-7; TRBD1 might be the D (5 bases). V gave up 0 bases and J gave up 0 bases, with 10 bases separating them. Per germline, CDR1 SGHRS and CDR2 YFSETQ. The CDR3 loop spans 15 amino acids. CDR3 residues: CASSLVDMSSYEQYF. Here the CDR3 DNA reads TGCGCCAGCAGCTTGGTGGACATGAGCTCCTACGAGCAGTACTTC.